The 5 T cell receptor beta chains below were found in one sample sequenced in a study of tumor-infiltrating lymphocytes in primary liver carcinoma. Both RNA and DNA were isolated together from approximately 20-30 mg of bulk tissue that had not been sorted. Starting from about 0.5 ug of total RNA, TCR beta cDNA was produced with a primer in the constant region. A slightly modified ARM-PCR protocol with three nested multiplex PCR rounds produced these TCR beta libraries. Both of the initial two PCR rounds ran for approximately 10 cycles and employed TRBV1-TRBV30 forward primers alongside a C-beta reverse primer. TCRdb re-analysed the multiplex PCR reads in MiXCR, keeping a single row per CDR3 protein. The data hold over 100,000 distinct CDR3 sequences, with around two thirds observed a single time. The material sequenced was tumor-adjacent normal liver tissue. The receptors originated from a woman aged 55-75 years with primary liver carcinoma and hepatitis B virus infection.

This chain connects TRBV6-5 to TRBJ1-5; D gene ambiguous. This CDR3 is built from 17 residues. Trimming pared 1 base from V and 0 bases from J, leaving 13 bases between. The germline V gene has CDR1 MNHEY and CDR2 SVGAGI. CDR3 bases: TGTGCCAGCAGTTACTATCCGGTCGGAAATAGCAATCAGCCCCAGCATTTT. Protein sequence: CASSYYPVGNSNQPQHF.

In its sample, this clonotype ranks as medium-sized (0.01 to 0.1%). In DNA form, the CDR3 reads TGTGCCAGCAGCTTAGGATGGGCTAGCGGAAGGAGAAGCAAAACCTACAATGAGCAGTTCTTC. This translates into CASSLGWASGRRSKTYNEQFF. This rearrangement joins TRBV11-2 to TRBJ2-1; 7 bases are a match to TRBD2. The trim removed 1 base at V and 2 bases at J, leaving 20 bases unmatched. There are 21 residues in the CDR3. Germline V gene sequence: CDR1 SGHAT, CDR2 FQNNGV. Using reference TRBV11-2 and TRBJ2-1 for the parts outside the CDR3, the full variable domain is EAGVAQSPRYKIIEKRQSVAFWCNPISGHATLYWYQQILGQGPKLLIQFQNNGVVDDSQLPKDRFSAERLKGVDSTLKIQPAKLEDSAVYLCASSLGWASGRRSKTYNEQFFGPGTRLTVL.

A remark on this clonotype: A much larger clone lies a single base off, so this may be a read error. CDR3 protein: CTSSFRAGVGPGELFF. DNA of the CDR3: TGCACCAGCAGCTTTAGAGCGGGAGTCGGTCCCGGGGAGCTGTTTTTT. This sequence joins TRBV5-1 and TRBJ2-2; 8 bases match TRBD2. Germline CDR1 reads SGHRS; CDR2 reads YFSETQ. The CDR3 is 16 amino acids.

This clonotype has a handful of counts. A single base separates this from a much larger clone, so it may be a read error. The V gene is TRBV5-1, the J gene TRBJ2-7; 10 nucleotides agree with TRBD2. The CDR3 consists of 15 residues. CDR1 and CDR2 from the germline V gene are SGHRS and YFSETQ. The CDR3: CASSSALAGPYERYF. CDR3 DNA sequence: TGCGCCAGCAGCTCGGCACTAGCGGGACCCTACGAGCGGTACTTC.

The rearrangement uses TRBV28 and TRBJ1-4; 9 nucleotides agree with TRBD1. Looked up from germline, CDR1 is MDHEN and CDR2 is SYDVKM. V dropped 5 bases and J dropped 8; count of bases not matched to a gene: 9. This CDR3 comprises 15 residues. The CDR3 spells CASSEQTGGTEKLFF. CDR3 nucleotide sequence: TGTGCCAGCAGTGAACAGACAGGGGGGACCGAAAAACTGTTTTTT.